These 5 T cell receptor beta chains were sequenced from one sample in a study of preoperative IRX-2 immunotherapy in early breast cancer. Sequencing was performed with immunoSEQ multiplex PCR; in TCRdb, only in-frame clones are kept and a portion is missing. The profile covers some 22,000 clones, with around 96% appearing a single time and about 16% taken by the ten largest. The sample's treatment: preoperative locoregional IRX-2 cytokine immunotherapy. This material consisted of tumor tissue, taken after IRX-2 immunotherapy. These receptors were obtained from a human donor with breast cancer.

This chain connects TRBV5-1 to TRBJ2-7; TRBD1 is a possible D gene (6 bases). This CDR3 contains 14 residues. The germline V gene has CDR1 SGHRS and CDR2 YFSETQ. Trimming removed 7 bases from V and 3 bases from J, with 17 bases in between. The CDR3 region is CASYDPSRGYEQYF. CDR3 sequence (DNA): TGCGCCAGCTACGACCCGTCCAGGGGCTACGAGCAGTACTTC.

The chain employs TRBV7-9 and TRBJ2-7; 12 bases fit TRBD2. V was pared by 8 bases and J by 5 bases, with 10 bases of the junction left unmatched. CDR3 length: 15 residues. Per the germline V gene, CDR1 is SEHNR and CDR2 is FQNEAQ (reference sequence). The CDR3 nucleotides are TGTGCCAGCCGCAGACTAGCGGGAGAATACCACGAGCAGTACTTC. Its translation: CASRRLAGEYHEQYF. Filled out from reference TRBV7-9 and TRBJ2-7, the complete variable domain reads DTGVSQNPRHKITKRGQNVTFRCDPISEHNRLYWYRQTLGQGPEFLTYFQNEAQLEKSRLLSDRFSAERPKGSFSTLEIQRTEQGDSAMYLCASRRLAGEYHEQYFGPGTRLTVT.

This CDR3 reads CASSSMGWYSSYNEQFF. CDR3 DNA sequence: TGTGCCAGCAGTTCAATGGGATGGTACTCCTCCTACAATGAGCAGTTCTTC. This chain joins TRBV27 and TRBJ2-1; D remains ambiguous. V gave up 4 bases and J gave up 0 bases, with 16 bases separating them. The CDR3 is 17 amino acids. The germline V gene encodes CDR1 MNHEY and CDR2 SMNVEV (reference sequence).

The chain uses TRBV2 and TRBJ1-1; 11 bases line up with TRBD1. Per the germline V gene, CDR1 is SNHLY and CDR2 is FYNNEI. The CDR3 loop spans 14 amino acids. Trimming at V came to 2 bases and at J to 6 bases, leaving 2 bases not matched to a gene. The CDR3 DNA reads as TGTGCCAGCAGTGAATTGGGACAGGGGGCTGAAGCTTTCTTT. The encoded protein is CASSELGQGAEAFF.

V and J are TRBV27 and TRBJ2-7; TRBD1 matches at 10 bases. This CDR3 region has 14 residues. With 7 bases clipped from V and 1 base from J, the junction kept 4 bases outside the gene matches. The germline V gene encodes CDR1 MNHEY and CDR2 SMNVEV (reference sequence). CDR3: CASKRTGGSYEQYF. DNA for the CDR3: TGTGCCAGCAAACGGACAGGGGGGTCCTACGAGCAGTACTTC.